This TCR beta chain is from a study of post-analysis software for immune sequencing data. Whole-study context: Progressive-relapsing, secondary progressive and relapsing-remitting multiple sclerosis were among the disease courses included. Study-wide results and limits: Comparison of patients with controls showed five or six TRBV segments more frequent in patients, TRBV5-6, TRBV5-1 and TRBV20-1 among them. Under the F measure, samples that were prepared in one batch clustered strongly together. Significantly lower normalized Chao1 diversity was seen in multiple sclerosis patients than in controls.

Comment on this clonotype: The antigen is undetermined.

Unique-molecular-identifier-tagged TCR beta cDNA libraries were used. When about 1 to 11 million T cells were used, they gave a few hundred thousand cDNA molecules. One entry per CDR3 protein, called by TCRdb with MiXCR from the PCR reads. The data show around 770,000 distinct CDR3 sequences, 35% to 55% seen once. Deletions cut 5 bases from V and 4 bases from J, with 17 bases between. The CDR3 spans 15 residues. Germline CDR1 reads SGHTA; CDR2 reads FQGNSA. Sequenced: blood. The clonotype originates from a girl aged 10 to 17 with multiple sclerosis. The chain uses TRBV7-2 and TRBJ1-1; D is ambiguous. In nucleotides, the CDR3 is TGTGCCAGCAGCCTCCGGTCCGGGGTTAGCACTGAAGCTTTCTTT. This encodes CASSLRSGVSTEAFF.